Presented here are 21 T cell receptor beta chains from one specimen sequenced in a study of Ad26.COV2.S vaccination and SARS-CoV-2 variants. As to treatment: approximately 18 received Ad26.COV2.S at low or high dose, single or two shots; about 5 received placebo; per-sample allocation not given. Day 63 after the first vaccine or placebo injection was the time point for sampling. Produced via immunoSEQ multiplex PCR; TCRdb's table is partial and in-frame only. The sample lists approximately 250,000 clones; roughly 85% were seen once. This specimen consisted of peripheral blood, obtained in a trial of Ad26.COV2.S vaccine versus placebo. Receptors were obtained from a person aged 18-65 years who received the Ad26.COV2.S COVID-19 vaccine or a placebo.

The CDR3 region has the DNA TGTGCCTGGAGGGTCCCCCGGGGGAACACTGAAGCTTTCTTT. It encodes CAWRVPRGNTEAFF. The chain uses TRBV30 and TRBJ1-1; D is unclear. CDR1 GTSNPN and CDR2 SVGIG come from the germline V gene (reference sequence). This CDR3 comprises 14 residues. V shed 3 bases and J shed 1 base, with 12 bases lying between them.

The chain combines TRBV30 with TRBJ1-2, with D possibly TRBD1 on 5 matching bases. The CDR3 length is 11 residues. The V gene lost 4 bases and the J gene lost 11 bases, with 14 bases spanning the gap. The germline CDR1 and CDR2 sequences are GTSNPN and SVGIG (reference sequence). CDR3 residues: CAWMKRGLYTF. The CDR3 bases are TGTGCCTGGATGAAACGGGGACTTTACACCTTC. The whole variable domain, remainder taken from reference TRBV30 and TRBJ1-2, is SQTIHQWPATLVQPVGSPLSLECTVEGTSNPNLYWYRQAAGRGLQLLFYSVGIGQISSEVPQNLSASRPQDRQFILSSKKLLLSDSGFYLCAWMKRGLYTFGSGTRLTVV.

The gene calls are TRBV2 and TRBJ2-1, with TRBD2 matching 8 bases. Losses at the gene ends were 9 bases for V and 7 bases for J; bases not matched to a gene: 5. CDR3 length: 12 amino acids. The V gene's germline CDR1 is SNHLY and CDR2 FYNNEI. This CDR3 reads CASWTSKNEQFF. The CDR3 DNA sequence: TGTGCCAGTTGGACTAGCAAAAATGAGCAGTTCTTC.

The chain is built from TRBV6-5 and TRBJ2-1; tentatively, D is TRBD1 or TRBD2 (5 bases each). The CDR3 sequence is 13 residues long. The V end was cut by 4 bases, the J end by 5 bases, with 9 bases between. Germline CDR1 reads MNHEY; CDR2 reads SVGAGI. CDR3 in DNA: TGTGCCAGCAGTTTGGGGACCGACAATGAGCAGTTCTTC. Its protein is CASSLGTDNEQFF.

CDR3 bases: TGTGCCAGTAGCCCGACAGGGGGGAATCAGCCCCAGCATTTT. Translating it yields CASSPTGGNQPQHF. The chain uses TRBV19 and TRBJ1-5; 9 bases map to TRBD1. The CDR3 contains 14 residues. Losses at the gene ends were 6 bases for V and 4 bases for J; bases not matched to a gene: 4. Germline CDR1 LNHDA, CDR2 SQIVND (reference sequence).

This clone came up once. The chain carries TRBV9 and TRBJ1-6, with D possibly matching TRBD1 (6 bases). Deletions cut 5 bases from V and 0 bases from J, with 12 bases between. The CDR3 consists of 16 residues. Germline CDR1 SGDLS, CDR2 YYNGEE. CDR3 coding DNA: TGTGCCAGCAGTCGGGGGCGAAGCTCCTATAATTCACCCCTCCACTTT. It encodes CASSRGRSSYNSPLHF.

The rearrangement uses TRBV5-4 and TRBJ1-2; the match to TRBD1 covers 10 bases. Looked up from germline, CDR1 is SGHNT and CDR2 is YYREEE (reference sequence). Losses at the gene ends were 4 bases for V and 8 bases for J; bases not matched to a gene: 14. The CDR3 covers 16 residues. Here the CDR3 reads CASSSRDRGTRAGYTF. CDR3 sequence (DNA): TGTGCCAGCAGCAGTCGGGACAGGGGTACCCGGGCCGGCTACACCTTC.

The rearrangement uses TRBV2 and TRBJ1-5; D unclear. From germline, CDR1 is SNHLY and CDR2 FYNNEI. The germline V and J ends were trimmed by 0 bases and 4 bases, with 7 bases remaining between them. The CDR3 is 14 amino acids. CDR3 nucleotides: TGTGCCAGCAGTGAAGCGCCGGGGAATCAGCCCCAGCATTTT. Its protein is CASSEAPGNQPQHF.

J is TRBJ1-2 and V is TRBV6-2 or TRBV6-3, with TRBD1 matching 10 bases. CDR3 length: 14 residues. Germline CDR1 MNHEY, CDR2 SVGEGT. V shed 2 bases, J shed 7 bases, and the junction held 4 bases outside the gene matches. The chain's CDR3 is CASSYGGTGAGYTF. The CDR3, as DNA: TGTGCCAGCAGTTACGGCGGGACAGGGGCTGGCTACACCTTC.

The V and J genes are TRBV3-1 (or the pseudogene TRBV3-2) and TRBJ1-4; D gene unclear. Germline CDR1 reads LGHDT; CDR2 reads YNNKEL (reference sequence). The CDR3 runs 14 residues. Trimming stripped 5 bases from V and 5 bases from J, with 12 bases between. The CDR3 sequence: CASSYSGPNEKLFF. CDR3 sequence (DNA): TGTGCCAGCAGCTATAGTGGCCCCAATGAAAAACTGTTTTTT.

The rearrangement links TRBV6-5 to TRBJ1-2; TRBD1 might be the D (6 bases). Germline assignment: CDR1 MNHEY and CDR2 SVGAGI. The CDR3 has 12 amino acids. The V and J ends lost 6 bases and 8 bases respectively, with 13 bases between them. The DNA for the CDR3 is TGTGCCAGCAGGACCACAGGGACCGGCTACACCTTC. It specifies CASRTTGTGYTF.

The chain uses TRBV18 and TRBJ1-2; 7 nucleotides agree with TRBD1. V trimming: 3 bases; J trimming: 4 bases; junction bases outside the gene matches: 8. Germline-derived CDR1 and CDR2 are KGHSH and LQKENI. The CDR3 extends over 15 amino acids. DNA for the CDR3: TGTGCCAGCTCACCGGACAGGCTTCGGGTCTATGGCTACACCTTC. Translated: CASSPDRLRVYGYTF.

J is TRBJ2-7 and V is TRBV6-5; perhaps TRBD1 as D (5 bases). Germline V gene lookup returns CDR1 MNHEY and CDR2 SVGAGI. Trimming took off 0 bases at V and 3 bases at J, with 12 bases between the two ends. The CDR3 spans 15 residues. The CDR3 coding sequence is TGTGCCAGCAGTTACTCGGAAGGGGTGGACTACGAGCAGTACTTC. This gives the protein CASSYSEGVDYEQYF.

The chain is built from TRBV5-6 and TRBJ2-2, with 7 bases aligning to TRBD1. Germline trimming cut 4 bases from V and 1 base from J; bases unmatched to any gene: 1. Germline-derived CDR1 and CDR2 are SGHDT and YYEEEE. CDR3 size: 14 residues. The CDR3 protein is CASSGTVNTGELFF. The CDR3 DNA sequence: TGTGCCAGCAGCGGGACAGTGAACACCGGGGAGCTGTTTTTT.

This chain links TRBV6-4 with TRBJ2-7, with 9 bases lining up with TRBD1. Per the germline V gene, CDR1 is MRHNA and CDR2 is SNTAGT. The CDR3 consists of 16 residues. V lost 6 bases to trimming and J lost 4 bases; unmatched junction nucleotides: 13. The CDR3 loop reads CASSPPSTGGSYEQYV. Here the CDR3 DNA reads TGTGCCAGCAGCCCCCCCTCGACAGGGGGGTCGTACGAGCAGTACGTC.

V is TRBV2 and J is TRBJ2-7; D is ambiguous. Germline V lookup: CDR1 SNHLY, CDR2 FYNNEI. The CDR3 sequence is 14 residues long. V dropped 3 bases and J dropped 0 bases, with 9 bases sitting between them. The CDR3 protein is CASSEVGFSYEQYF. Here the CDR3 DNA reads TGTGCCAGCAGTGAGGTGGGGTTCTCCTACGAGCAGTACTTC.

The V gene is TRBV5-5, the J gene TRBJ2-1; tentatively, D is TRBD1 or TRBD2 (5 bases each). The CDR3 runs 15 residues. Per germline, CDR1 SGHKS and CDR2 YYEKEE (reference sequence). The ends were cut back, 4 bases at V and 6 bases at J, with 17 bases in the middle. This CDR3 reads CASSPGAGATNEQFF. CDR3 DNA sequence: TGTGCCAGCAGCCCTGGTGCCGGGGCCACCAATGAGCAGTTCTTC.

This chain joins TRBV6-2 or TRBV6-3 and TRBJ2-7, with D possibly matching TRBD2 (5 bases). This CDR3 region has 14 residues. The V end was cut by 0 bases, the J end by 3 bases, with 9 bases between. Germline CDR1 and CDR2: MNHEY and SVGEGT. The CDR3 spells CASSYSGLSYEQYV. The CDR3 DNA reads TGTGCCAGCAGTTACTCCGGACTGAGCTACGAGCAGTACGTC.

The sample holds a few counts of this clone. This chain connects TRBV5-6 to TRBJ1-4; D unclear. Germline values: CDR1 SGHDT, CDR2 YYEEEE. The V end lost 1 base, the J end lost 0 bases, and 7 bases lay between the germline ends. The CDR3 spans 15 residues. As DNA, the CDR3 is TGTGCCAGCAGCTTGTACCGACCAACTAATGAAAAACTGTTTTTT. Protein: CASSLYRPTNEKLFF. Full variable domain (outside the CDR3, taken from reference TRBV5-6 and TRBJ1-4): DAGVTQSPTHLIKTRGQQVTLRCSPKSGHDTVSWYQQALGQGPQFIFQYYEEEERQRGNFPDRFSGHQFPNYSSELNVNALLLGDSALYLCASSLYRPTNEKLFFGSGTQLSVL.

This clone was seen only a few times. V gene TRBV2 combines with J gene TRBJ1-2, with 8 nucleotides matching TRBD1. From germline, CDR1 is SNHLY and CDR2 FYNNEI. V was clipped by 5 bases and J by 7 bases; unmatched bases: 9. The CDR3 runs 14 residues. The DNA of the CDR3 is TGTGCCAGCAGTCTGGTCCAGGGGGCTGGTGGCTACACCTTC. Translation gives CASSLVQGAGGYTF.

Note on this clone: The junction does not match germline at one end; this may be a read error. CDR3: CASSEGQGAYQPQHF. In DNA, the CDR3 is TGTGCCAGCAGCGAAGGACAAGGGGCTTATCAGCCCCAGCATTTT. V gene TRBV2 combines with J gene TRBJ1-5, with TRBD1 as a possible D gene (5 bases). This CDR3 is 15 amino acids long. Germline CDR1 reads SNHLY; CDR2 reads FYNNEI.